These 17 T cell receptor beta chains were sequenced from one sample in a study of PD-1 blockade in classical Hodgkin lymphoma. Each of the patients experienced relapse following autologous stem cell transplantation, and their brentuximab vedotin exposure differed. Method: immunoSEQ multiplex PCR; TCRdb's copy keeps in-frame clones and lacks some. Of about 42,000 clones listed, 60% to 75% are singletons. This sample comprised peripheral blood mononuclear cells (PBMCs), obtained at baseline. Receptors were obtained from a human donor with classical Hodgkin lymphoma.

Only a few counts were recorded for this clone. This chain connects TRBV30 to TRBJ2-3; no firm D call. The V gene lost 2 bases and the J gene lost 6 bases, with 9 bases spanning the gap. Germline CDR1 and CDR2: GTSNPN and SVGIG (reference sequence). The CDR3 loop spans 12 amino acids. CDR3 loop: CAWSPLWDTQYF. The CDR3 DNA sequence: TGTGCCTGGAGTCCCCTGTGGGATACGCAGTATTTT. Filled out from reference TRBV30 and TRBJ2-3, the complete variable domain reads SQTIHQWPATLVQPVGSPLSLECTVEGTSNPNLYWYRQAAGRGLQLLFYSVGIGQISSEVPQNLSASRPQDRQFILSSKKLLLSDSGFYLCAWSPLWDTQYFGPGTRLTVL.

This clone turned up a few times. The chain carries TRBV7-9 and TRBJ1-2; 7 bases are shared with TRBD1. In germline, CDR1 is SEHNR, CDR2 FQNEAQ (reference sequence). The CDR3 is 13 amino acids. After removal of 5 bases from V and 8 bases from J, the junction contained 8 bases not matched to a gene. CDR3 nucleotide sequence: TGTGCCAGCAGCCCGACCGACAGGGAAGGCTACACCTTC. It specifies CASSPTDREGYTF. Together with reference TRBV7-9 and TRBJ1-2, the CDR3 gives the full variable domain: DTGVSQNPRHKITKRGQNVTFRCDPISEHNRLYWYRQTLGQGPEFLTYFQNEAQLEKSRLLSDRFSAERPKGSFSTLEIQRTEQGDSAMYLCASSPTDREGYTFGSGTRLTVV.

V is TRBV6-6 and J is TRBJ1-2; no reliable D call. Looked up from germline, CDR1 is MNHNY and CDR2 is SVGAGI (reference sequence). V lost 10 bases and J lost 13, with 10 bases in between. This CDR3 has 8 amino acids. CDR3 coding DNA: TGTGCCACTAAAGCCGGCACCTTC. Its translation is CATKAGTF.

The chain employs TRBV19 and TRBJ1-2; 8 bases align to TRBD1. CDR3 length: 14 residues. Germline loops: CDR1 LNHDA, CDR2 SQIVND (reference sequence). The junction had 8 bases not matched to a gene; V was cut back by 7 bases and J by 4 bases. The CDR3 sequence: CASTLTGASYGYTF. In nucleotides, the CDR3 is TGTGCCAGTACCTTGACAGGGGCCAGCTATGGCTACACCTTC.

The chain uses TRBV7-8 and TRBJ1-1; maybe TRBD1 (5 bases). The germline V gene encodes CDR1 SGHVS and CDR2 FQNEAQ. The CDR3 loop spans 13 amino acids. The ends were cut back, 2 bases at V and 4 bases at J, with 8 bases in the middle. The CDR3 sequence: CASSLRGGTEAFF. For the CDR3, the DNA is TGTGCCAGCAGCTTAAGGGGTGGCACTGAAGCTTTCTTT.

The CDR3 reads CASSLVANTGELFF. The CDR3 nucleotides read TGTGCCAGCAGCTTAGTGGCGAACACCGGGGAGCTGTTTTTT. The V gene is TRBV11-2, the J gene TRBJ2-2; unclear D gene. This CDR3 is 14 amino acids long. Germline lookup yields CDR1 SGHAT and CDR2 FQNNGV. V lost 1 base to trimming and J lost 0 bases, with 3 bases between them.

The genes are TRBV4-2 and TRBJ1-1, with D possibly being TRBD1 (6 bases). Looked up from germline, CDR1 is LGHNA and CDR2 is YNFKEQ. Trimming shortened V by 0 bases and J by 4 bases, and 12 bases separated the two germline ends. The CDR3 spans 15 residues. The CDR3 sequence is CASSQETGGGTEAFF. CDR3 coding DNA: TGTGCCAGCAGCCAAGAAACTGGGGGCGGCACTGAAGCTTTCTTT.

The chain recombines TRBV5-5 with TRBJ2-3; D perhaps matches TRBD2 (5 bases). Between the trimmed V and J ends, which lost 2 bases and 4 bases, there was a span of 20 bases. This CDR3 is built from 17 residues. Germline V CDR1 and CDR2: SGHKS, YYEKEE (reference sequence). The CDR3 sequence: CASSFGRLIQVADTQYF. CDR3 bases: TGTGCCAGCAGCTTCGGAAGACTAATTCAGGTCGCAGATACGCAGTATTTT. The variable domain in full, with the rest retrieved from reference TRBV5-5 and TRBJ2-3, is DAGVTQSPTHLIKTRGQQVTLRCSPISGHKSVSWYQQVLGQGPQFIFQYYEKEERGRGNFPDRFSARQFPNYSSELNVNALLLGDSALYLCASSFGRLIQVADTQYFGPGTRLTVL.

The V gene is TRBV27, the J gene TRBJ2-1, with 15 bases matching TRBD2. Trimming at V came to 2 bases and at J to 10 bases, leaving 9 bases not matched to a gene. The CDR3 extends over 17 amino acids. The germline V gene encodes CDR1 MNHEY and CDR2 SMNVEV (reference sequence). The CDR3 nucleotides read TGTGCCAGCAGTTTACCCGGACTAGCGGGGGGGGCGAGGGAGCAGTTCTTC. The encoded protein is CASSLPGLAGGAREQFF.

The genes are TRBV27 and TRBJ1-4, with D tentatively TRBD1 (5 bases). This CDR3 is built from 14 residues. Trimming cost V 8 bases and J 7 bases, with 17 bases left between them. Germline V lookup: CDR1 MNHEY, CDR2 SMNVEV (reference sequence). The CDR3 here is CASASVGGGEKLFF. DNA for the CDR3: TGTGCCAGCGCATCGGTGGGGGGAGGTGAAAAACTGTTTTTT.

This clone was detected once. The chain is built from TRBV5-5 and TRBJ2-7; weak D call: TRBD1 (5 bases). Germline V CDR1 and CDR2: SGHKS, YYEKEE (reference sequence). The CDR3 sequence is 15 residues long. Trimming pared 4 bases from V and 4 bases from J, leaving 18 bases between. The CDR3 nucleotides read TGTGCCAGCAGCCCAGGGTTTTGGGCCGGGTACGAGCAGTACTTC. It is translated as CASSPGFWAGYEQYF.

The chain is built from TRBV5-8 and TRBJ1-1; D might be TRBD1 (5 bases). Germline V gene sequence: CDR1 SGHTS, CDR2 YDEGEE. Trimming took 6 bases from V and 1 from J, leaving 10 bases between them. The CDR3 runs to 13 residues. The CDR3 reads CASIMGPNTEAFF. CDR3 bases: TGTGCCAGCATTATGGGGCCGAACACTGAAGCTTTCTTT.

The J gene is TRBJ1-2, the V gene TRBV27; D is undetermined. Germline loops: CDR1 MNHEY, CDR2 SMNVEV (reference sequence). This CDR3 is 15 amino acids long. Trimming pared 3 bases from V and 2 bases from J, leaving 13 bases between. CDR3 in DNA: TGTGCCAGCAGTTTTTTGGGGAGAGTCAACTATGGCTACACCTTC. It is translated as CASSFLGRVNYGYTF.

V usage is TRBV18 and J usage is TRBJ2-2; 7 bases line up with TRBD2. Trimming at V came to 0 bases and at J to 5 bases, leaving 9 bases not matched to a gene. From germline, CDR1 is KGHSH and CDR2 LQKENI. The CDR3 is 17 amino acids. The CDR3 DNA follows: TGTGCCAGCTCACCACCGCGTATGGGCGGGAGTACCGGGGAGCTGTTTTTT. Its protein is CASSPPRMGGSTGELFF.

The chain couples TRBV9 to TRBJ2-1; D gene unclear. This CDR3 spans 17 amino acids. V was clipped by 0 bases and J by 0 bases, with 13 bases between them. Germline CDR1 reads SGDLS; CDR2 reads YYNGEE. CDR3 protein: CASSVEARQSSYNEQFF. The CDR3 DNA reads TGTGCCAGCAGCGTAGAAGCGCGTCAGAGCTCCTACAATGAGCAGTTCTTC.

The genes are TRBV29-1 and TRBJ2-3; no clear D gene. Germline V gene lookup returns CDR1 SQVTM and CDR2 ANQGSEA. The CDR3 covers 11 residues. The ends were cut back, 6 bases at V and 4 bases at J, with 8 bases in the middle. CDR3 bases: TGCAGCGTCTTATGGTCAGATACGCAGTATTTT. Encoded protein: CSVLWSDTQYF.

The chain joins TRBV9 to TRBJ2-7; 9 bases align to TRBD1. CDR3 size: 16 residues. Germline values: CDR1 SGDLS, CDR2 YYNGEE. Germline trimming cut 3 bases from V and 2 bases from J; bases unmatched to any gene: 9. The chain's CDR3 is CASSARPGQGTYEQYF. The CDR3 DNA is TGTGCCAGCAGCGCGAGACCGGGACAGGGAACCTACGAGCAGTACTTC.